This TCR beta chain derives from a study of cytomegalovirus exposure and HLA in healthy donors (dated by TCRdb to 2016 to 2017). Concerning the study at large: In an earlier analysis of 450 to 750 of the donors, approximately 300 Gb of sequence data and 100 million or so unique TCR beta sequences from roughly 200 million T cells were reported. An early release covering over 500 HLA-typed donors comprised 250 to 350 gigabases of sequencing data and 85 million or so unique TCR sequences. Of the roughly 400 genotyped donors, approximately 81% were placed in the genetic ancestry cluster associated with self-reported Caucasian donors. The study was designed to test whether signatures of past pathogen exposure could be identified by cataloging public T cell receptors. The T cell repertoires of 550 to 850 subjects were profiled by immunosequencing and related to cytomegalovirus serostatus. A separate validation cohort of roughly 130 different subjects was used in addition to the roughly 670-subject first cohort. High-throughput TCR immunosequencing, statistical association of individual TCRs with disease status, and machine learning were combined to predict cytomegalovirus infection status. A later analysis re-analyzed previously published TCR beta repertoires from about 600 donors and added high-resolution HLA genotyping to study TCR occurrence patterns. In the later analysis, no new phenotypic data were used to find candidate immune exposures; instead, reliance was placed on TCR beta sequences and their occurrence across donors. In an earlier analysis of roughly 600 of the donors, high-throughput TCR beta sequencing was used to judge whether each TCR beta V gene segment behaved as functional or pseudogenic. Donor age, sex, ethnicity and CMV serostatus were collected together with the repertoire data. Genome-wide SNP genotypes for about 65% of the 666 donors were used in a later genetic analysis, which treated that subset as a discovery cohort. All discovery cohort repertoires had been generated using a single sequencing platform. HLA typing included class I and class II loci at four-digit resolution. Typing coverage differed by locus: A, B, C, DRB1 and DQB1 were typed in about 620-640 donors, DQA1 in approximately 520, DPA1 in some 570, and DPB1 in roughly 450. A handful of DR-DQ haplotypes were handled as single units for association and clustering because linkage in the cohort was strong. Across about 380 genotyped donors of the cohort, an average of about 200,000 unique TCR beta nucleotide sequences per donor were sequenced, and approximately 17% of those sequences were non-productive.

Library preparation was by the immunoSEQ multiplex PCR assay. A mixture of 60 forward primers for TCR Vbeta segments and 13 reverse primers for TCR Jbeta segments was used in the multiplex PCR. The CDR3 region of rearranged TCR beta genes was amplified from genomic DNA by a multiplex PCR assay. Amplified TCR beta libraries were sequenced as 87-base-pair reads on the Illumina HiSeq System. Under the source paper's analysis protocol: Across the roughly 600 repertoires, a later analysis counted 60 million to 90 million unique TCR beta chains, approximately 12 million of which were shared by at least two donors. A nearest-neighbor algorithm error-corrected the raw reads and collapsed the reads into unique sequences, merging closely related sequences to remove PCR and sequencing errors. CDR3 sequences were aligned to IMGT reference sequences to assign V, D and J gene segments. For a sequence to be retained, a match of at least six nucleotides was required to both a V gene segment and a J gene segment. Rearrangements were called productive when the CDR3 lacked stop codons and stayed in frame with V and J; all others were non-productive. CDR3 was defined according to IMGT convention as the region running from the second conserved V-encoded cysteine to the conserved J-encoded phenylalanine. Sequences without an unambiguous match to a single V gene segment were excluded from the earlier analysis of almost 600 of the donors. An earlier analysis of 500 to 600 of the donors classified V segments as functional when productive rearrangements were above 56.7% and as segregating when the standard deviation between donors was above 5%. A statistical classification framework was built to diagnose cytomegalovirus status from the catalog of TCR beta chain sequences. V and J gene assignment, in a later analysis, came from comparing TCR nucleotide sequences with IMGT/GENE-DB human TR gene sequences. In a later analysis, CDR3 sequences and most-parsimonious VDJ recombination scenarios were assigned using the TCRdist pipeline. A later analysis defined each TCR beta chain by its CDR3 amino acid sequence plus V-gene family, and excluded reads lacking a unique V-gene family. In a later analysis, 500 to 650 highly shared, low-generation-probability nucleotide sequences were removed to address suspected cross-contamination and a sequencing artifact. A later analysis calculated a clonal expansion index for each public chain from normalized within-repertoire ranks of inferred template counts. In a later analysis, generation probabilities were computed using a VDJ recombination model fitted to out-of-frame rearrangements, and the results were checked against IGoR. In a later analysis, hypergeometric tests were used to score TCR-TCR, TCR-HLA and TCR-CMV co-occurrence, with a repertoire-size bias correction applied to TCR pairs. A later analysis estimated false discovery rates by permuting HLA or CMV assignments 20 times. A later analysis grouped co-occurring TCRs with DBSCAN, adding TCRdist sequence similarity when clustering within HLA-allele-positive subsets. Repertoires with fewer than 30,000 or more than 120,000 public chains were left out of co-occurrence clustering, as were several repertoires with anomalous nucleotide sharing. Imported from immuneACCESS, the table was reduced by TCRdb to in-frame sequences with V and J called. These copies leave out some clones; in studies compared against another copy, an unresolved V gene accounts for under half, and the cause of the remainder is not known. From that table come the V and J calls and clone size; the DNA was used to work out D and trimming. The sample data list more than 150,000 clones, and about four fifths of these were observed just once. The ten most abundant clones make up approximately 1.5% of the sample.

On the study overall, not on this receptor specifically: In vitro tests confirmed that a few of the cytomegalovirus-associated TCR beta chains recognize cytomegalovirus antigens. A total of fewer than 200 TCR beta chains were listed by the study as associated with cytomegalovirus. According to a later genetic analysis, donors in an Asian-associated ancestry cluster had fewer N-insertions in productive TCRs than the approximately 670-donor mean. A further reported finding was that TCR beta sequences accurately predicted the HLA-A and HLA-B alleles for most subjects in the first cohort. Specific HLA alleles were associated with 15,000 to 20,000 TCR beta sequences at a false discovery rate of 0.05 in a later analysis. Compared with equally common non-associated chains, HLA-associated TCR beta chains in a later analysis were more clonally expanded and had lower generation probabilities. Presence/absence analyses assumed roughly uniform sequencing depth across donors, an assumption that may not hold. Most CMV-associated TCR beta chains appeared to be HLA-restricted in a later analysis, and the HLA associations seemed to be driven largely by CMV exposure. Because counts were too low, 15 to 20 rarely observed V segments, including chromosome 9 orphons, were excluded from the earlier analysis of several hundred of the donors. For the cohort, immune exposure information was limited to CMV serostatus. Because HLA typing was unavailable for some donors at each locus, only the typed subset was used in association tests. A later genetic analysis associated a missense DCLRE1C variant with V-gene and J-gene trimming of TCR beta chains, and an independent cohort replicated the association. Linkage disequilibrium might explain the correlated functional status among segregating V segments, but an unknown experimental factor could not be excluded. Cytomegalovirus status was reported to be diagnosed by the classifier with high specificity and sensitivity in both the original and validation cohorts. This cohort had only TCR beta chains sequenced, and the lack of alpha or paired-chain data limited which features could be detected. Strong co-occurrence of HLA alleles, especially DR and DQ, made assigning TCR associations to individual alleles difficult. A later analysis reported that several top co-occurrence clusters appeared linked to parvovirus B19, influenza, CMV and Epstein-Barr virus. In a later analysis, the rate of TCR association differed among HLA loci, with DRB1 alleles having the most associated TCRs and HLA-C alleles having the fewest. While some public TCRs were present in many individuals, most TCR sequences turned up only very rarely across donors. According to the authors, the approach could potentially be generalized to other disease states and immunological phenotypes. In an earlier analysis of some 640 of the donors, most TCR beta V segments were observed in productive rearrangements about 87% or about 30% of the time, broadly matching IMGT annotations. A cluster of highly shared sequence variants was judged likely to represent a technical artifact of the sequencing pipeline.

The cohort was made up of hundreds of healthy bone marrow donors. Cohort members were all nominally healthy when sampled, although unrecorded immune exposures were likely present. The donor was CMV seropositive and belonged to the group of 250 to 300 seropositive cohort members. A peripheral blood sample was provided by each donor, and peripheral blood mononuclear cells were used for TCR beta sequencing. Genomic DNA was extracted from the blood cell samples with the Qiagen DNeasy Blood Extraction Kit. This clone was seen just once. No cognate antigen has been identified for it. No base-level quality is on record; no much larger clone is a single base apart. The sequence derives from a girl aged 5-17 years in good health and CMV-seropositive. Sequencing was done on a sample of PBMCs.

The DNA sequence is TGTGCCAGCAGCTTAGATGCAGGGCTAGAGACCCAGTACTTC. It specifies CASSLDAGLETQYF. Recombination linked TRBV11-2 to TRBJ2-5; the D gene is perhaps TRBD1, from 5 matching bases. The germline V gene yields SGHAT for CDR1 and FQNNGV for CDR2. The junction carries 9 bases between V and J, which are trimmed by 0 bases and 4 bases respectively. From the cysteine up to the phenylalanine, the CDR3 has a length of 14 residues. Only the CDR3 DNA is retained, 42 bases long and in frame from the first base.